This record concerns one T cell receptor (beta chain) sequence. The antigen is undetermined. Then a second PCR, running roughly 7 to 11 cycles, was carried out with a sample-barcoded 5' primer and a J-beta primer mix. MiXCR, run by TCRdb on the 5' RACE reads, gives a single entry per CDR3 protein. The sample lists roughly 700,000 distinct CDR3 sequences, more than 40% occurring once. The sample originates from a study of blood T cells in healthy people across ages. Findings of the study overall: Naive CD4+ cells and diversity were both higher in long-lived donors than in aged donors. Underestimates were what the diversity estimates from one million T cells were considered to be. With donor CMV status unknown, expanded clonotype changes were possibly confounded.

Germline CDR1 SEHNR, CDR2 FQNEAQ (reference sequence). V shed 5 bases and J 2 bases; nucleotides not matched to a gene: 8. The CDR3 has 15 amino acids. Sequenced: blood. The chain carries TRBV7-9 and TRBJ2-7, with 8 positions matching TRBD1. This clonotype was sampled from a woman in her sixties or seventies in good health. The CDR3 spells CASSLGTGDTYEQYF. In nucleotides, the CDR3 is TGTGCCAGCAGCCTCGGGACAGGAGACACCTACGAGCAGTACTTC.